These 27 T cell receptor beta chains were all obtained from the same sample, sequenced in a study of monozygotic twins with inflammatory bowel disease. TCRdb re-analyzed the 5' RACE reads; it lists each CDR3 protein once, without DNA. This sample contains 200,000 to 250,000 distinct CDR3 sequences. The sequencing input was blood. All receptors come from a human donor with ulcerative colitis or Crohn's disease, or a healthy co-twin of an affected twin (not recorded which).

V is TRBV20-1 and J is TRBJ2-3; TCRdb indicates TRBD1, and absent DNA this call remains unverified. Germline CDR1 and CDR2: DFQATT and SNEGSKA (reference sequence). The CDR3 spans 13 residues. This CDR3 reads CSVPIPSTDTQYF.

This sequence joins TRBV6-5 and TRBJ1-2; TCRdb names TRBD1, which stays unverified in the absence of DNA. Germline V gives CDR1 MNHEY, CDR2 SVGAGI. The CDR3 covers 17 residues. The CDR3 here is CASSYQPNRQGADGYTF.

This sequence joins TRBV5-1 and TRBJ1-1; TCRdb's D gene call, TRBD1, goes unchecked for lack of DNA. Germline V lookup: CDR1 SGHRS, CDR2 YFSETQ. This CDR3 contains 14 residues. The CDR3: CASSLYPGGTEAFF.

The chain links TRBV18 to TRBJ2-5. Germline CDR1 and CDR2: KGHSH and LQKENI. The CDR3 runs to 15 residues. The CDR3 sequence is CASSPPGGYQETQYF.

The chain carries TRBV27 and TRBJ1-2; TCRdb outputs TRBD1, but without DNA this stays unchecked. The CDR3 length is 15 residues. Germline CDR1 is MNHEY and CDR2 is SMNVEV (reference sequence). CDR3: CASSLVYRSAYGYTF.

The chain combines TRBV5-3 with TRBJ2-3; TCRdb's assignment of TRBD1 cannot be checked, as there is no DNA. TRBV5-3 is sorted into the ORF group, with uncertain function. The CDR3 has 16 residues. The CDR3 protein is CARRRLRDTSTDTQYF.

The V call is TRBV20-1, the J call TRBJ2-3; with no DNA, the TCRdb D assignment of TRBD1 cannot be verified. The CDR3 is made up of 16 amino acids. The germline gives CDR1 DFQATT, CDR2 SNEGSKA (reference sequence). CDR3 loop: CSARDHLSGRADTQYF.

The chain combines TRBV20-1 with TRBJ2-7; without DNA, the TCRdb call of TRBD1 cannot be checked. This CDR3 is 13 amino acids long. From germline, CDR1 is DFQATT and CDR2 SNEGSKA (reference sequence). The CDR3 sequence is CSARWAGTGEQYF.

The chain's CDR3 is CSAAPPHRQFF. V usage is TRBV20-1 and J usage is TRBJ2-1. The CDR3 loop spans 11 amino acids. Germline assignment: CDR1 DFQATT and CDR2 SNEGSKA (reference sequence).

The rearrangement links TRBV5-7 to TRBJ2-5; checking the TCRdb D call of TRBD1 is not possible without DNA. TRBV5-7 is an ORF; its function is uncertain. The CDR3 runs to 12 residues. Here the CDR3 reads CARKGRGETQYF.

The chain is built from TRBV6-2 or TRBV6-3 and TRBJ1-1. There are 15 residues in the CDR3. From germline, CDR1 is MNHEY and CDR2 SVGEGT. CDR3 sequence reads: CASSSSGGRATEAFF.

V and J are TRBV7-2 and TRBJ1-6. Germline V CDR1 and CDR2: SGHTA, FQGNSA. CDR3 length equals 15 residues. CDR3 residues: CASSPERSYNSPLHF.

CDR3 protein: CASSSLGHTGDTQYF. V gene TRBV7-7 combines with J gene TRBJ2-3; TCRdb's D call, TRBD1, is unchecked because there is no DNA. Germline CDR1 reads SSHAT; CDR2 reads FNYEAQ (reference sequence). CDR3 size: 15 residues.

V usage is TRBV5-1 and J usage is TRBJ2-3. The CDR3 spans 12 residues. CDR1 SGHRS and CDR2 YFSETQ come from the germline V gene. CDR3 residues: CASSRGLDTQYF.

This chain's CDR3 is CASSYFFSAATGYEQYF. V is TRBV6-5 and J is TRBJ2-7. CDR1 MNHEY and CDR2 SVGAGI come from the germline V gene. CDR3 length: 17 amino acids.

The chain uses TRBV7-4 and TRBJ2-5; TCRdb selects TRBD1, and the lack of DNA leaves this call unchecked. This CDR3 comprises 14 residues. Germline CDR1 is SGHVT and CDR2 is SQSDAQ. The CDR3 here is CASSLGGTQGTQYF. The full variable domain, rest sourced from reference TRBV7-4 and TRBJ2-5, is GAGVSQSPRYKVAKRGRDVALRCDSISGHVTLYWYRQTLGQGSEVLTYSQSDAQRDKSGRPSGRFSAERPERSVSTLKIQRTEQGDSAVYLCASSLGGTQGTQYFGPGTRLLVL.

J is TRBJ2-2 and V is TRBV7-3; TCRdb's assignment of TRBD2 cannot be checked, as there is no DNA. The CDR3 totals 15 residues. CDR1 and CDR2 (germline): SGHTA, FQGTGA. The CDR3 here is CASSFSGGNTGELFF.

V is TRBV5-1 and J is TRBJ1-6; there is no DNA to check the TCRdb D call of TRBD1. The CDR3 runs 15 residues. CDR1 and CDR2 from the germline V gene are SGHRS and YFSETQ. CDR3 loop: CASSLGRYRESPLHF.

This chain connects TRBV12-3 or TRBV12-4 to TRBJ1-6; the TCRdb D gene call, TRBD1, has no DNA to confirm it. The CDR3 consists of 16 residues. CDR3 region: CASSLRTGAYNSPLHF.

The J gene is TRBJ2-7, the V gene TRBV11-2; the D call of TRBD1 rests on TCRdb alone, since no DNA is present to check it. CDR1 and CDR2 (germline): SGHAT, FQNNGV. The CDR3 extends over 14 amino acids. CDR3 residues: CASSSPARTYEQYF.

The V call is TRBV12-3 or TRBV12-4, the J call TRBJ1-6; TCRdb's assignment of TRBD1 cannot be checked, as there is no DNA. This CDR3 is built from 14 residues. The CDR3 loop reads CASSRTGINSPLHF.

The chain carries TRBV20-1 and TRBJ2-7. CDR1 and CDR2 (germline): DFQATT, SNEGSKA (reference sequence). The CDR3 consists of 13 residues. The CDR3 sequence: CSARTESSYEQYF.

The CDR3 protein is CASSLGSQAGEYTF. The J gene is TRBJ1-2, the V gene TRBV12-3 or TRBV12-4; the D call of TRBD1 rests on TCRdb alone, since no DNA is present to check it. This CDR3 comprises 14 residues.

This sequence joins TRBV12-3 or TRBV12-4 and TRBJ1-1. The CDR3 is 12 amino acids. The CDR3 region is CASSLVSTEAFF.

The chain has TRBV7-8 and TRBJ2-7; TCRdb names TRBD1, which stays unverified in the absence of DNA. CDR3 size: 15 residues. Germline V gene sequence: CDR1 SGHVS, CDR2 FQNEAQ. CDR3 in amino acids: CASSPTGPDTYEQYF.

This rearrangement joins TRBV6-1 to TRBJ1-1; TCRdb proposes TRBD1, but this gene call is untestable without DNA. There are 16 residues in the CDR3. The germline V gene encodes CDR1 MNHNS and CDR2 SASEGT. The CDR3 spells CASSQPLGTVNTEAFF.

The V call is TRBV6-1, the J call TRBJ2-5; with no DNA, the TCRdb D assignment of TRBD2 cannot be verified. The CDR3 totals 15 residues. Germline V gene sequence: CDR1 MNHNS, CDR2 SASEGT. The CDR3 reads CASSDGTRSYETQYF.